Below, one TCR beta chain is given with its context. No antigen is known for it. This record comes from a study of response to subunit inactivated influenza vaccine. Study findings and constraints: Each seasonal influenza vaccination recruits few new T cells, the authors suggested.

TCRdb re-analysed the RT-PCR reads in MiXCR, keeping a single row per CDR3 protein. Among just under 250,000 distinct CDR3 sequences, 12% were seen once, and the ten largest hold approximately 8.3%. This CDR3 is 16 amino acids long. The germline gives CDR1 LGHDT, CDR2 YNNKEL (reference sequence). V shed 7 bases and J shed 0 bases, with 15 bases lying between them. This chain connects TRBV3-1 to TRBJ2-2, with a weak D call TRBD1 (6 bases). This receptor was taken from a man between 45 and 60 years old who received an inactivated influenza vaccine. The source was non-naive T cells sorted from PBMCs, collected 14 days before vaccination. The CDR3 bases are TGTGCCAGCACCCCCCTGGGGACATCGAACACCGGGGAGCTGTTTTTT. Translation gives CASTPLGTSNTGELFF.